The 9 T cell receptor beta chains below come from one sample, sequenced in a study of shared clonotypes between healthy human individuals. Some clones are missing from TCRdb's copy, which holds only in-frame ones; the method was immunoSEQ multiplex PCR. The sample lists 700,000 or so clones; around 72% were seen once. Sequencing input: memory CD4+ T cells sorted from blood. Subset: CD45RA-negative fraction. Receptors were obtained from a woman aged 25 to 39 in good health.

The rearrangement joins TRBV7-3 to TRBJ2-6; the D call may be TRBD1 or TRBD2 (5 bases each). The germline V and J ends were trimmed by 5 bases and 0 bases, with 14 bases remaining between them. This CDR3 is 17 amino acids long. CDR1 is SGHTA, CDR2 FQGTGA, per germline. For the CDR3, the DNA is TGTGCCAGCAGCCCTCGTGCAGGGAGCTCTGGGGCCAACGTCCTGACTTTC. It specifies CASSPRAGSSGANVLTF.

J is TRBJ2-2 and V is TRBV28; weak D call: TRBD2 (6 bases). There are 15 residues in the CDR3. Germline CDR1 MDHEN, CDR2 SYDVKM. Trimming removed 6 bases at V and 9 bases at J, with 20 bases between. The CDR3 DNA reads TGTGCCAGCAGCCTACCGGGACTTGGCCACCGGGAGCTGTTTTTT. Translation: CASSLPGLGHRELFF.

The chain carries TRBV5-1 and TRBJ2-3; D could derive from TRBD1 or TRBD2 (5 bases each). Between the trimmed V and J ends, which lost 0 bases and 2 bases, there was a span of 10 bases. In germline, CDR1 is SGHRS, CDR2 YFSETQ. The CDR3 sequence is 15 residues long. CDR3: CASSLDGAHTDTQYF. The CDR3 nucleotides read TGCGCCAGCAGCTTGGACGGGGCACACACAGATACGCAGTATTTT.

This chain uses TRBV28 with TRBJ2-7; D is ambiguous. V was trimmed by 1 base and J by 6 bases, leaving 16 bases between them. Germline V CDR1 and CDR2: MDHEN, SYDVKM. The CDR3 has 15 residues. CDR3 loop: CASSLSDPKWVEQYF. The DNA of the CDR3 is TGTGCCAGCAGTTTATCCGACCCGAAATGGGTCGAGCAGTACTTC.

The DNA of the CDR3 is TGTGCCAGCAGTTTATGGAGCACAGATACGCAGTATTTT. Its translation is CASSLWSTDTQYF. The V gene is TRBV28, the J gene TRBJ2-3, with D unresolved. The CDR3 runs 13 residues. Germline CDR1 is MDHEN and CDR2 is SYDVKM. Trimming left V 0 bases short and J 0 bases short, with 1 base between. The variable domain in full, completed from reference TRBV28 and TRBJ2-3, reads DVKVTQSSRYLVKRTGEKVFLECVQDMDHENMFWYRQDPGLGLRLIYFSYDVKMKEKGDIPEGYSVSREKKERFSLILESASTNQTSMYLCASSLWSTDTQYFGPGTRLTVL.

The chain couples TRBV2 to TRBJ2-3; 10 bases align to TRBD1. Germline V gene data show CDR1 as SNHLY and CDR2 as FYNNEI. V trimming: 3 bases; J trimming: 1 base; junction bases outside the gene matches: 4. This CDR3 spans 16 amino acids. The CDR3 coding sequence is TGTGCCAGCAGTGACATCGGGACAGGGGGCACAGATACGCAGTATTTT. Its protein product is CASSDIGTGGTDTQYF.

This clone has just a few counts. The V call is TRBV7-6, the J call TRBJ1-3, with D perhaps TRBD1 (5 bases). The CDR3 length is 16 residues. Germline V CDR1 and CDR2: SGHVS, FNYEAQ. The ends were cut back, 5 bases at V and 0 bases at J, with 14 bases in the middle. CDR3 sequence: CASSTRQISSGNTIYF. CDR3 nucleotides: TGTGCCAGCAGCACCCGACAGATTTCCTCTGGAAACACCATATATTTT.

The rearrangement links TRBV7-2 to TRBJ2-2, with TRBD2 as a possible D gene (6 bases). Looked up from germline, CDR1 is SGHTA and CDR2 is FQGNSA. The V end lost 3 bases, the J end lost 5 bases, and 13 bases lay between the germline ends. The CDR3 runs 15 residues. The DNA of the CDR3 is TGTGCCAGCAGCTTGGACGGGAGTGGTACCGGGGAGCTGTTTTTT. It specifies CASSLDGSGTGELFF.

The V gene is TRBV11-3, the J gene TRBJ2-6; 7 bases align to TRBD1. Trimming at V came to 5 bases and at J to 2 bases, leaving 6 bases not matched to a gene. Germline V gene sequence: CDR1 SGHNT, CDR2 YENEEA. There are 16 residues in the CDR3. This chain's CDR3 is CASSPPTGAGANVLTF. The DNA for the CDR3 is TGTGCCAGCAGCCCACCTACAGGGGCTGGGGCCAACGTCCTGACTTTC. Combining the CDR3 with reference TRBV11-3 and TRBJ2-6 gives the whole variable domain EAGVVQSPRYKIIEKKQPVAFWCNPISGHNTLYWYLQNLGQGPELLIRYENEEAVDDSQLPKDRFSAERLKGVDSTLKIQPAELGDSAVYLCASSPPTGAGANVLTFGAGSRLTVL.